This TCR beta chain was captured in a study of T cells after yellow fever vaccination. The 5'RACE template-switching step produced TCR cDNA and added a universal primer site and UMIs. In TCRdb, the 5' RACE reads were re-called with MiXCR into one record per CDR3 protein. The repertoire consists of a few hundred thousand distinct CDR3 sequences, with 3% to 4% occurring once and the leading ten covering approximately 3%. Findings and limits, study-wide: Reappearance after the booster was observed for most primary-vaccination clones (96% CD4, less than 90% CD8).

V lost 4 bases and J lost 9; bases outside the gene matches: 6. Germline V CDR1 and CDR2: SGHRS, YFSETQ. This CDR3 has 15 residues. This clonotype occurred many times. Its antigen is not known. The sequences come from CD4+ T cells sorted from PBMCs, collected 10 days after the yellow fever booster vaccination. The chain employs TRBV5-1 and TRBJ2-1; TRBD2 aligns across 14 bases. The receptor comes from a man younger than 35 who received the YFV17D yellow fever vaccine. The CDR3 sequence: CASSTGLAGGGEQFF. The CDR3 DNA follows: TGCGCCAGCAGCACTGGACTAGCGGGGGGTGGTGAGCAGTTCTTC.